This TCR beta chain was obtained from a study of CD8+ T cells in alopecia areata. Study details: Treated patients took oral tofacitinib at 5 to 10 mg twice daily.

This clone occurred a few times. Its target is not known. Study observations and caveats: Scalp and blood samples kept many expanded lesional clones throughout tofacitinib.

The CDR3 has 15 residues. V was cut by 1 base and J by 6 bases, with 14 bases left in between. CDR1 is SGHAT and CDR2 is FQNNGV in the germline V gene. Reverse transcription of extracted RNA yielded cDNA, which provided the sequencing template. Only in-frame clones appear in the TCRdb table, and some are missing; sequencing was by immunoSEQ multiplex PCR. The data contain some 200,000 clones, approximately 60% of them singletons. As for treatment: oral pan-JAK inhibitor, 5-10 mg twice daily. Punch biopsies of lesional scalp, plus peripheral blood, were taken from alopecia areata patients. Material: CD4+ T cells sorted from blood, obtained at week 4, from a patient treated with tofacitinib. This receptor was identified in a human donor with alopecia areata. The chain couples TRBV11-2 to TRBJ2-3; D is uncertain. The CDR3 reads CASSLVGRTADTQYF. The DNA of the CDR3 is TGTGCCAGCAGCTTAGTGGGCAGGACGGCCGATACGCAGTATTTT.